This is a list of T cell receptor beta chains from one sample in a study of cytomegalovirus exposure and HLA in healthy donors. Clones were read by immunoSEQ multiplex PCR, and TCRdb kept only the in-frame ones, dropping some. The data show 100,000 to 140,000 clones, about 84% seen once. The source material was PBMCs. These receptors were collected from a man aged 25 to 40 in good health and CMV-seronegative. CDR3s include the opening cysteine and the closing phenylalanine or tryptophan. The D gene is left open where the match is weak. Clone size is shown for a subset of rows, as once, few, many or a class of expanded clone.

v_call	d_call	j_call	clone_size	cdr3_nt	cdr3_aa
TRBV6-5	NA	TRBJ2-5	NA	TGTGCCAGCAGTTACCTCCAGACCCAGTACTTC	CASSYLQTQYF
TRBV5-1	NA	TRBJ2-5	NA	TGCGCCAGCAGCATCGGACAGGGTAGCGGTGCAGCGGGGGAGACCCAGTACTTC	CASSIGQGSGAAGETQYF
TRBV5-1	NA	TRBJ1-1	NA	TGCGCCAGCAGCTTCCCGGGATCGAACACTGAAGCTTTCTTT	CASSFPGSNTEAFF
TRBV6-1	NA	TRBJ2-5	NA	TGTGCCAGCAGTGCTTCAGGGAAGCAAGAGACCCAGTACTTC	CASSASGKQETQYF
TRBV2	NA	TRBJ2-7	NA	TGTGCCAGGGGGACTGAACACTCCTACGAGCAGTACTTC	CARGTEHSYEQYF
TRBV5-1	NA	TRBJ1-2	NA	TGCGCCAGCAGCTCGGAAGTGGGGCGCTATGGCTACACCTTC	CASSSEVGRYGYTF
TRBV30	TRBD2	TRBJ2-1	NA	TGTGCCTCCTTGGGGGGCGGGGGGCGTGAGCAGTTCTTC	CASLGGGGREQFF
TRBV29-1	TRBD1	TRBJ1-2	NA	TGCAGCGTCGATGGACAGGCGGAGGGCTACACCTTC	CSVDGQAEGYTF
TRBV7-6	TRBD2	TRBJ2-1	NA	TGTGCCAGCAGCTTTAATAGCGGGAGGGCCGCTAATGAGCAGTTCTTC	CASSFNSGRAANEQFF
TRBV5-1	TRBD1	TRBJ1-4	NA	TGCGCCAGCAGCAGGACAGGGGGTACGGAAAAACTGTTTTTT	CASSRTGGTEKLFF
TRBV19	NA	TRBJ1-2	NA	TGTGCCAGTAACCCGACAGGAACCCCTACTAACTATGGCTACACCTTC	CASNPTGTPTNYGYTF
TRBV5-1	NA	TRBJ2-2	NA	TGCGCCAGCAGCTTTGCGTTAGGGGAGCTGTTTTTT	CASSFALGELFF
TRBV6-1	TRBD2	TRBJ2-7	NA	TGTGCCAGTTGCTCAGCGGGGAACCAGATTTACGAGCAGTACTTC	CASCSAGNQIYEQYF
TRBV30	NA	TRBJ2-4	NA	TGTGCCTGGAGCCCGGGACTAGCCAAAAACATTCAGTACTTC	CAWSPGLAKNIQYF
TRBV11-2	TRBD2	TRBJ2-7	NA	TGTGCCAGCAGCCCCCCCGGGGGGGCCTTGCACGAGCAGTACTTC	CASSPPGGALHEQYF
TRBV5-1	TRBD1	TRBJ2-1	NA	TGCGCCAGCAGGGGGACAGGAGCCTACAATGAGCAGTTCTTC	CASRGTGAYNEQFF
TRBV6-1	TRBD2	TRBJ2-1	NA	TGTGCCAGCAGCTCCGCTGGCGGGGGGTACAATGAGCAGTTCTTC	CASSSAGGGYNEQFF
TRBV7-9	NA	TRBJ2-7	NA	TGTGCCAGCAGCTACAGGGGGTCGCGGGAGAGGTCCTACGAGCAGTACTTC	CASSYRGSRERSYEQYF
TRBV2	TRBD2	TRBJ2-3	NA	TGTGCCAGCAGTTATACTAGCGGGAGGGGCACAGATACGCAGTATTTT	CASSYTSGRGTDTQYF
TRBV5-1	TRBD2	TRBJ2-1	NA	TGCGCCAGCAGCTTGGTAGCGGGGGGCCGCTACAATGAGCAGTTCTTC	CASSLVAGGRYNEQFF
TRBV25-1	TRBD2	TRBJ2-3	few	TGTGCCAGCAGTGAACTACTGACTAGCGGGTCCACAGATACGCAGTATTTT	CASSELLTSGSTDTQYF
TRBV11-1	NA	TRBJ2-7	NA	TGTGCCAGCAGCTTAGCTGAACTAGCTAGTGAGCAGTACTTC	CASSLAELASEQYF
TRBV11-2	NA	TRBJ1-1	NA	TGTGCCAGCAGCTCCTTGCGGGACCCCCGAGAGGGAGCTTTCTTT	CASSSLRDPREGAFF
TRBV11-2	TRBD1	TRBJ2-1	few	TGTGCCAGCAGCTTTTTAGGGGGCGGGAATGAGCAGTTCTTC	CASSFLGGGNEQFF
TRBV6-5	NA	TRBJ2-3	NA	TGTGCCAGCAGTTTTCGGACAGGAGGGGGAACAGATACGCAGTATTTT	CASSFRTGGGTDTQYF
TRBV28	NA	TRBJ1-5	NA	TGTGCCAGCAACGGAGGACAGCCCCAGCATTTT	CASNGGQPQHF
TRBV6-5	NA	TRBJ1-4	NA	TGTGCCAGCAGTTACGGTGGAGGGGCCGGTGAAAAACTGTTTTTT	CASSYGGGAGEKLFF
TRBV30	NA	TRBJ2-3	NA	TGTGCCTGGAGTGACCCCAGTAGCACAGATACGCAGTATTTT	CAWSDPSSTDTQYF
TRBV18	NA	TRBJ1-4	NA	TGTGCCAGCTCACACTACAGGTCAACTAATGAAAAACTGTTTTTT	CASSHYRSTNEKLFF